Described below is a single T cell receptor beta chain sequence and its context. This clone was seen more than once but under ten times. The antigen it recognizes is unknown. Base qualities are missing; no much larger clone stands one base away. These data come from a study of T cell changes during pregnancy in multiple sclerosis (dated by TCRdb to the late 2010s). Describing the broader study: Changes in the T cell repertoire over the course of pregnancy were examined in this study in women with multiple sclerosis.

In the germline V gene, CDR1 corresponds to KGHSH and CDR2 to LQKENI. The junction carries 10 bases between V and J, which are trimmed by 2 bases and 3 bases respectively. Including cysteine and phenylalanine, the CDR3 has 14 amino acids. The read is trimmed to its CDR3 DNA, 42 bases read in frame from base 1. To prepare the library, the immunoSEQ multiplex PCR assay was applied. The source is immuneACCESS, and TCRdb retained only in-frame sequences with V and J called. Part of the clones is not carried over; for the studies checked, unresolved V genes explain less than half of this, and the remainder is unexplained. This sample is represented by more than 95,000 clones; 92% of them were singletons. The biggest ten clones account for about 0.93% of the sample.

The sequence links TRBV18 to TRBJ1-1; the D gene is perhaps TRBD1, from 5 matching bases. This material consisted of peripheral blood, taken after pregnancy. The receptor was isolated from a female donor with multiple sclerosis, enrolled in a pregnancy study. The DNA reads TGTGCCAGCTCACCAGGCAGGGTGGACACTGAAGCTTTCTTT. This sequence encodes CASSPGRVDTEAFF.